A single sample gave rise to the 10 T cell receptor beta chains below, sequenced in a study of T cell responses to AZD1222 COVID-19 vaccine. Sequencing used immunoSEQ multiplex PCR; TCRdb keeps in-frame clones, though not all of them. The data contain some 88,000 clones, 92% of them singletons. The sequenced sample was peripheral blood, obtained on day 0 of AZD1222 vaccination. These receptor sequences come from an adult in good health.

The chain uses TRBV30 and TRBJ1-5; perhaps TRBD1 as D (6 bases). Germline V gene data show CDR1 as GTSNPN and CDR2 as SVGIG (reference sequence). The CDR3 is 13 residues long. The V and J ends lost 2 bases and 7 bases respectively, with 12 bases between them. This chain's CDR3 is CAWSQGQGQPQHF. The CDR3, as DNA: TGTGCCTGGAGTCAGGGTCAGGGGCAGCCCCAGCATTTT.

J is TRBJ2-5 and V is TRBV7-9; 8 positions agree with TRBD1. The V gene's germline CDR1 is SEHNR and CDR2 FQNEAQ (reference sequence). There are 15 residues in the CDR3. The V gene end was trimmed by 5 bases and the J gene end by 6 bases; junction bases not matched to a gene: 11. CDR3 bases: TGTGCCAGCAGCCCCGGACAGGGTTTTTCGAAGACCCAGTACTTC. This encodes CASSPGQGFSKTQYF.

This chain uses TRBV5-4 with TRBJ2-3, with TRBD2 identical over 11 bases. The CDR3 covers 16 residues. Germline V gene sequence: CDR1 SGHNT, CDR2 YYREEE (reference sequence). Trimming removed 4 bases from V and 0 bases from J; junction bases left unmatched: 4. CDR3 DNA: TGTGCCAGCAGCCCGCGACTAGCGGGAAGCACAGATACGCAGTATTTT. Translation gives CASSPRLAGSTDTQYF.

CDR3 amino acids: CASSGGRRETQYF. The CDR3 DNA follows: TGCGCCAGCAGTGGGGGGCGTCGAGAGACCCAGTACTTC. This chain uses TRBV10-2 with TRBJ2-5; maybe TRBD1 (6 bases). The CDR3 extends over 13 amino acids. The V gene's germline CDR1 is WSHSY and CDR2 SAAADI. V lost 4 bases and J lost 4, with 10 bases in between.

The chain combines TRBV9 with TRBJ1-5; D ambiguous. Germline loops: CDR1 SGDLS, CDR2 YYNGEE. The CDR3 has 15 amino acids. The V end lost 3 bases, the J end lost 2 bases, and 12 bases lay between the germline ends. Here the CDR3 DNA reads TGTGCCAGCAGCGCCGACGCCCTAGGCAATCAGCCCCAGCATTTT. It codes for CASSADALGNQPQHF.

The rearrangement links TRBV6-1 to TRBJ1-6; D is possibly TRBD1 (5 bases). The CDR3 contains 16 residues. From germline, CDR1 is MNHNS and CDR2 SASEGT. Trimming pared 0 bases from V and 5 bases from J, leaving 11 bases between. The DNA for the CDR3 is TGTGCCAGCAGTGAAGCGCCTTTGGGGGATAATTCACCCCTCCACTTT. As protein: CASSEAPLGDNSPLHF.

This chain links TRBV19 with TRBJ1-2; D gene uncertain. V lost 3 bases and J 6 bases, leaving 11 bases between the germline ends. The germline CDR1 and CDR2 sequences are LNHDA and SQIVND (reference sequence). The CDR3 has 13 residues. This CDR3 is CASSIVEWDGYTF. The CDR3 coding sequence is TGTGCCAGTAGTATTGTGGAGTGGGATGGCTACACCTTC. Looking up the rest from reference TRBV19 and TRBJ1-2 gives the full variable domain: DGGITQSPKYLFRKEGQNVTLSCEQNLNHDAMYWYRQDPGQGLRLIYYSQIVNDFQKGDIAEGYSVSREKKESFPLTVTSAQKNPTAFYLCASSIVEWDGYTFGSGTRLTVV.

This chain connects TRBV5-4 to TRBJ2-1; 10 nucleotides align to TRBD2. V was clipped by 2 bases and J by 3 bases; unmatched bases: 2. This CDR3 contains 15 residues. Germline lookup yields CDR1 SGHNT and CDR2 YYREEE (reference sequence). CDR3 region: CASSFSGRSYNEQFF. For the CDR3, the DNA is TGTGCCAGCAGCTTTAGCGGGAGGAGCTACAATGAGCAGTTCTTC.

This chain joins TRBV27 and TRBJ2-1; no definite D call. Germline V gene sequence: CDR1 MNHEY, CDR2 SMNVEV (reference sequence). This CDR3 region has 13 residues. Trimming removed 6 bases from V and 6 bases from J, with 12 bases in between. The CDR3 DNA is TGTGCCAGCAGCCCTACCTCAGCCAATGAGCAGTTCTTC. Protein sequence: CASSPTSANEQFF.

The rearrangement uses TRBV6-5 and TRBJ2-5; 7 nucleotides agree with TRBD2. The V and J ends lost 6 bases and 4 bases, in that order; junction bases with no gene match: 5. Germline V gives CDR1 MNHEY, CDR2 SVGAGI. There are 13 residues in the CDR3. The CDR3: CASSRTSRETQYF. CDR3 bases: TGTGCCAGCAGCCGGACTAGTAGAGAGACCCAGTACTTC.